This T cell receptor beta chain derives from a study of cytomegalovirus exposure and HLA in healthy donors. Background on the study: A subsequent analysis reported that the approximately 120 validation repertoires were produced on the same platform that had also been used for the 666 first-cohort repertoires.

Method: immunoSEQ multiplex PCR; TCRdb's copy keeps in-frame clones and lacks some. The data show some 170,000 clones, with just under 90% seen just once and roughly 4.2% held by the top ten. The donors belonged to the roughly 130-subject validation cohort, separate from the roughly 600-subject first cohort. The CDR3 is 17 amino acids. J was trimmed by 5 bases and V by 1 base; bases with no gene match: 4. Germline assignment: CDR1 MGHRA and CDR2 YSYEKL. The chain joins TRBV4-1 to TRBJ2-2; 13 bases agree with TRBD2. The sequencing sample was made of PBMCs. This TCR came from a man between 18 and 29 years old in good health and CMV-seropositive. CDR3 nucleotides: TGCGCCAGCAGCCAAGGGACTAGCGGGAGTGATACCGGGGAGCTGTTTTTT. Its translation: CASSQGTSGSDTGELFF.